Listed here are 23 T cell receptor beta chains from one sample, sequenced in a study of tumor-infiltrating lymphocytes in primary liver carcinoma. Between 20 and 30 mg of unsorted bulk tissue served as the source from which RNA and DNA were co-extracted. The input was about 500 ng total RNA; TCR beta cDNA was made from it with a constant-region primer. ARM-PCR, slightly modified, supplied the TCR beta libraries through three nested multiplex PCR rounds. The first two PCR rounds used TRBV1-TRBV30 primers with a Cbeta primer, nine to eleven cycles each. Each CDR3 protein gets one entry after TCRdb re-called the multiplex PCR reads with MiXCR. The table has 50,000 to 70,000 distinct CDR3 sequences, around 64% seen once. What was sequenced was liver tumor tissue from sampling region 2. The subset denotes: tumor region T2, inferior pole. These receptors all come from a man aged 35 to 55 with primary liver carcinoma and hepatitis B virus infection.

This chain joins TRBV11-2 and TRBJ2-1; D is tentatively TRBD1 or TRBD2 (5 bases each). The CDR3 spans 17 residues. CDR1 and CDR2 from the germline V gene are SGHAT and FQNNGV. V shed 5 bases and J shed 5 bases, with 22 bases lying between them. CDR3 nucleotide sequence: TGTGCCAGCAGCCTAGGGGAACTCCTCAGAGGGGACAATGAGCAGTTCTTC. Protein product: CASSLGELLRGDNEQFF.

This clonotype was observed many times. CDR3 region: CASRPGTDNQPQHF. The CDR3 DNA sequence: TGTGCCAGCAGGCCCGGGACAGATAATCAGCCCCAGCATTTT. This chain joins TRBV6-2 or TRBV6-3 and TRBJ1-5, with 7 bases identical to TRBD1. The germline gives CDR1 MNHEY, CDR2 SVGEGT. The junction had 6 bases not matched to a gene; V was cut back by 6 bases and J by 4 bases. The CDR3 extends over 14 amino acids.

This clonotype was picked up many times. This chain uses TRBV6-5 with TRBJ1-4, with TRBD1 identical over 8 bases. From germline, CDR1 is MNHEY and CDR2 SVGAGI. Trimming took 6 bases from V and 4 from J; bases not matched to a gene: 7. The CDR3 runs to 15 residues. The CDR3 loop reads CASSLTTGVNEKLFF. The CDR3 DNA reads TGTGCCAGCAGCCTTACGACAGGGGTTAATGAAAAACTGTTTTTT.

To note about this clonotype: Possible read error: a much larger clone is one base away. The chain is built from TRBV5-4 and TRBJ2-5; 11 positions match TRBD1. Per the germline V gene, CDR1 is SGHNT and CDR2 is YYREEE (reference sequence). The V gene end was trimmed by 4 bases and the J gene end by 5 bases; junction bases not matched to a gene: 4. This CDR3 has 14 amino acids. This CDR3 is CASSIGTGGETQYF. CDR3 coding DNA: TGTGCCAGCAGCATCGGGACAGGGGGGGAGACCCAGTACTTC. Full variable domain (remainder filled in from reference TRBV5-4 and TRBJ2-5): ETGVTQSPTHLIKTRGQQVTLRCSSQSGHNTVSWYQQALGQGPQFIFQYYREEENGRGNFPPRFSGLQFPNYSSELNVNALELDDSALYLCASSIGTGGETQYFGPGTRLLVL.

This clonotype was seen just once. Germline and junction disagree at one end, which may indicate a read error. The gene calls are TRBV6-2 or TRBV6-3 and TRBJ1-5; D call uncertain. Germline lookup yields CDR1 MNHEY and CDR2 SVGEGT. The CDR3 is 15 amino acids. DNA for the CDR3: TGTGCCAACAGTTTGAACAGTTATAGCAATCTGCCCCAGCATTTT. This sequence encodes CANSLNSYSNLPQHF.

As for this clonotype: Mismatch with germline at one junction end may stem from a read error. The CDR3 spells CASSLTGGGSGETQYF. CDR3 nucleotides: TGTGCTAGCAGCTTAACAGGAGGGGGCTCGGGGGAGACACAGTACTTC. This sequence joins TRBV11-2 and TRBJ2-5; TRBD1 might be the D (7 bases). The CDR3 runs to 16 residues. The germline gives CDR1 SGHAT, CDR2 FQNNGV.

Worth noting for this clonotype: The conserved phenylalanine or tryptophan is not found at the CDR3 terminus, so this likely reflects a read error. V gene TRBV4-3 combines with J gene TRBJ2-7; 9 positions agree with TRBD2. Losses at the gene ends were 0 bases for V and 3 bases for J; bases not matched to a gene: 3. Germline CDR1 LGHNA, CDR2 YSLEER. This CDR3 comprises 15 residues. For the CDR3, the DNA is TGCGCCAGCAGCCAAGAGCGAGCGGGAGGCTACGAGCAGTACTTA. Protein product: CASSQERAGGYEQYL.

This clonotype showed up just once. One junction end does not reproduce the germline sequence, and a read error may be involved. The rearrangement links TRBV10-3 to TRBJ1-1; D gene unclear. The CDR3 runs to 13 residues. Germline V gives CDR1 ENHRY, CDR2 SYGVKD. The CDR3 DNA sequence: TGTGCCATCAAAGCAAGGGAGAACACTGAAGCTTTCTTC. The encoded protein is CAIKARENTEAFF.

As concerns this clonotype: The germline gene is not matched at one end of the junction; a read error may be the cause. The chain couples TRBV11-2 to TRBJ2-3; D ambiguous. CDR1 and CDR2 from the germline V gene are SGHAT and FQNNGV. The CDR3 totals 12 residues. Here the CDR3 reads CASSASSDTQYF. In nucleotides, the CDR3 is TGTGCCAGCAGTGCCAGCTCAGATACACAGTATTTT.

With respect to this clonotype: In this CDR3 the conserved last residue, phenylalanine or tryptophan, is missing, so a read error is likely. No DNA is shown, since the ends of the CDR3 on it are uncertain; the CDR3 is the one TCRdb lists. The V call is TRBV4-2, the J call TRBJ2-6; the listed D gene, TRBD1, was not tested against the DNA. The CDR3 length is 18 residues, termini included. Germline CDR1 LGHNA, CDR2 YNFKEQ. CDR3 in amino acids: CASSQETGGITGANVLTL.

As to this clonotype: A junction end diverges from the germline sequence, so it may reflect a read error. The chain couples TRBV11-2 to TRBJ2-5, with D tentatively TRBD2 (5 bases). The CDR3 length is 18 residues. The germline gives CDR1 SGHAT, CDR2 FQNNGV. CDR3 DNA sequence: TGTGCCAGGAGCTTAGCTAGGCTAGCCCTGAGAAAAAAAGAGACCCAGTACTTC. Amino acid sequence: CARSLARLALRKKETQYF.

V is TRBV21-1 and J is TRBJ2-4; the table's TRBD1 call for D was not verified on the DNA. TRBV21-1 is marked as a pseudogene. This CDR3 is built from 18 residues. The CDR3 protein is CASSTGPRRRLAKNIQYF. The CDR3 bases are TGTGCCAGCAGCACCGGCCCGAGACGCCGACTAGCCAAAAACATTCAGTACTTC.

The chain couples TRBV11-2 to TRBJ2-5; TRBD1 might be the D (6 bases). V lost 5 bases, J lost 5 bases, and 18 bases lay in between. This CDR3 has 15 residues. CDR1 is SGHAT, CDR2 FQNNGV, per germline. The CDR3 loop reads CASSGLTQGMETQYF. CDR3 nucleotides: TGTGCCAGCAGCGGACTCACCCAGGGGATGGAGACCCAGTACTTC.

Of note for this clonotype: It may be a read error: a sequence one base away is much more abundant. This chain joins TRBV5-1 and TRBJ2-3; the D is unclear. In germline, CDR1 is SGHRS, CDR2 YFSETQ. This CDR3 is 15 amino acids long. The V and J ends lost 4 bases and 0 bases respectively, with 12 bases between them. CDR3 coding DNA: TGCGCCAGCAGCCTTCAGCTACCTAGCACAGATACGCAGTATTTT. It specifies CASSLQLPSTDTQYF.

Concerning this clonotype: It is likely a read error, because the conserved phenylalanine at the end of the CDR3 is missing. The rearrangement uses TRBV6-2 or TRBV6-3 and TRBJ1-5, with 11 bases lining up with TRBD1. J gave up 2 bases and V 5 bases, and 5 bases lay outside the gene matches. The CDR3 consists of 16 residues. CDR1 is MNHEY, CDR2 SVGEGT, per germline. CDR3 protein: CASSQGQGVGNQPQHS. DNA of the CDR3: TGTGCCAGCAGTCAGGGACAGGGGGTTGGCAATCAGCCCCAGCATTCT.

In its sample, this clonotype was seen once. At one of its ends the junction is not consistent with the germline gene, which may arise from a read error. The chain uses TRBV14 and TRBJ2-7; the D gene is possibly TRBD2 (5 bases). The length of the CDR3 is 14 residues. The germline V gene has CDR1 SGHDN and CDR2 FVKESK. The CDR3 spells CVSSIATFSYEQYF. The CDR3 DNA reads TGTGTCAGCAGCATAGCGACTTTCTCCTACGAGCAGTACTTC.

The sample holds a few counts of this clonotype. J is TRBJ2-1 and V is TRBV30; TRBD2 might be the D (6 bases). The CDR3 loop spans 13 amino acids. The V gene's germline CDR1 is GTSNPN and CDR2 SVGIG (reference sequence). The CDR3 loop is CGWSPGGNNEQFF. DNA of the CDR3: TGTGGTTGGAGTCCCGGCGGGAACAATGAGCAGTTCTTC.

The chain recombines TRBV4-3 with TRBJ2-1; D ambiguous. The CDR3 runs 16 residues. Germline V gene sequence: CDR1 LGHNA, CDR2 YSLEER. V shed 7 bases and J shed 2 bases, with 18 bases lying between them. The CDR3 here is CASNLDSVDTYNEQFF. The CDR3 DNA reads TGCGCCAGCAACCTAGATAGTGTAGACACCTACAATGAGCAGTTCTTC.

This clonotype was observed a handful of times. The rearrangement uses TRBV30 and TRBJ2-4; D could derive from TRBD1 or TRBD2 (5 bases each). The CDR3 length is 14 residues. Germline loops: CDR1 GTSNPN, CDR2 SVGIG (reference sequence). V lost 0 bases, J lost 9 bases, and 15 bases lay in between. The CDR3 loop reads CAWSVLGIGTIQYF. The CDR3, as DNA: TGTGCCTGGAGTGTACTCGGGATAGGGACCATTCAGTACTTC.

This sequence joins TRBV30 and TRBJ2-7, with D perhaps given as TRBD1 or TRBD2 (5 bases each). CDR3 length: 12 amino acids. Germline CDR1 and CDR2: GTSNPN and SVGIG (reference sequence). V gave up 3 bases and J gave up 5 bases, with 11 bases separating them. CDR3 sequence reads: CAWSDGDHEQYF. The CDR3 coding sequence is TGTGCCTGGAGCGACGGGGACCACGAGCAGTACTTC. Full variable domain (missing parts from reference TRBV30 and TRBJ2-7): SQTIHQWPATLVQPVGSPLSLECTVEGTSNPNLYWYRQAAGRGLQLLFYSVGIGQISSEVPQNLSASRPQDRQFILSSKKLLLSDSGFYLCAWSDGDHEQYFGPGTRLTVT.

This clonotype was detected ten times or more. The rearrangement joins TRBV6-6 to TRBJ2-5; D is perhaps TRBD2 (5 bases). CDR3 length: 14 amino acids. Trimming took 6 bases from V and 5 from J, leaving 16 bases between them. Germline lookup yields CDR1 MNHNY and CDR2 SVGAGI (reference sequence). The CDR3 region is CASSPSGLGETQYF. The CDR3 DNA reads TGTGCCAGCAGCCCCTCGGGGTTGGGGGAGACCCAGTACTTC.

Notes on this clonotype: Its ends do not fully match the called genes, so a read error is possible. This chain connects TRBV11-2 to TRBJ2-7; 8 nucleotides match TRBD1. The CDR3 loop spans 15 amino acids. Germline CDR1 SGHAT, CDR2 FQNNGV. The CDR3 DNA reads TGTACCAGCAGCTATATGGCAGGGGGCCAGTACGAGCAGTACTTC. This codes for CTSSYMAGGQYEQYF.

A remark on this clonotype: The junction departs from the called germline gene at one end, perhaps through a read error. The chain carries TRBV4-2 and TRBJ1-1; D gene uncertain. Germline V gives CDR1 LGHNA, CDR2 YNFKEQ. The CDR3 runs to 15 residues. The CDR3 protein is CASSQDRSQNTEVFF. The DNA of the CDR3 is TGTGCCAGTAGCCAAGATAGGAGCCAGAACACTGAAGTTTTCTTT.